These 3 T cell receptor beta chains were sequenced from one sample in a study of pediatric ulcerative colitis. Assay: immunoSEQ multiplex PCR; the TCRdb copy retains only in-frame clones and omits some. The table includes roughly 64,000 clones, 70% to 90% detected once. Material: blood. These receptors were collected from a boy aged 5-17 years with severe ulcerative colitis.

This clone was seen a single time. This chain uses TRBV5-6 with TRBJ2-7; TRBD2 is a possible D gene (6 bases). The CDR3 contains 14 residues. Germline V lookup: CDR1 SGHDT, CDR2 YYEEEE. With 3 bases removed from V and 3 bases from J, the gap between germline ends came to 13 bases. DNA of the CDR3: TGTGCCAGCAGCTCGGGGGACGGCTACTACGAGCAGTACTTC. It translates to CASSSGDGYYEQYF.

Written as DNA, the CDR3 is TGTGCCAGCACCGTAGCGGGAGTGGGAGAGACCCAGTACTTC. Its protein is CASTVAGVGETQYF. The chain links TRBV7-2 to TRBJ2-5; 9 bases are shared with TRBD2. The CDR3 sequence is 14 residues long. Germline V gene data show CDR1 as SGHTA and CDR2 as FQGNSA. The V gene end was trimmed by 7 bases and the J gene end by 4 bases; junction bases not matched to a gene: 7.

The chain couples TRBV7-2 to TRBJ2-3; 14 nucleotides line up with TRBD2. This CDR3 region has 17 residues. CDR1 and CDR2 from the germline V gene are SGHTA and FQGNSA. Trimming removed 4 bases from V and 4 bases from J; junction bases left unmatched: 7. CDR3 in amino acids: CASSYKPGLAGADTQYF. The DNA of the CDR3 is TGTGCCAGCAGCTATAAACCGGGACTAGCGGGAGCAGATACGCAGTATTTT.